This T cell receptor (beta chain) originates from a study of response to subunit inactivated influenza vaccine. V was clipped by 0 bases and J by 6 bases, with 5 bases between them. CDR1 is WNHNN and CDR2 is SYGVQD in the germline V gene (reference sequence). This CDR3 has 12 residues. TCRdb reanalysed the RT-PCR reads using MiXCR and keeps one entry per CDR3 protein. This repertoire shows under 800,000 distinct CDR3 sequences, about 15% found once; its top ten account for around 7.3%. Sequenced material: PBMCs from blood, taken around 14 days before vaccination. The TCR comes from a man aged 50-60 years who received an inactivated influenza vaccine. The chain carries TRBV10-1 and TRBJ2-5; possibly TRBD2 for D (5 bases). CDR3 DNA sequence: TGCGCCAGCAGTGAGTCCGGGAAGACCCAGTACTTC. Residues: CASSESGKTQYF.